The present TCR beta chain was sequenced within a study of radiation and T cells in renal cell carcinoma. Notes on this clone: Antigen: not known.

Data came from immunoSEQ multiplex PCR; TCRdb stores just in-frame clones and leaves some out. The data hold approximately 90,000 clones, with around four fifths observed a single time. V shed 0 bases, J shed 0 bases, and the junction held 7 bases outside the gene matches. CDR3 size: 17 residues. Germline V gene data show CDR1 as SGHRS and CDR2 as YFSETQ. The study, taken as a whole, reports: From baseline, blood top tumor clonotypes peaked at 2 weeks post-radiation. Baseline intratumoral clonotype presence is unknown without pretreatment biopsies.

Documented time point: blood 4 weeks post-SBRT, at nephrectomy. The treatment is: 15 Gy SBRT to primary tumor, nephrectomy 4 weeks later. Nephrectomy followed 15 Gy stereotactic body radiation by 4 weeks. Clear cell pathology was present in this patient's renal cell carcinoma. The receptor was derived from a man aged 50 to 59 with renal cell carcinoma. This sample comprised blood, obtained from a patient whose treatment included radiotherapy and nephrectomy. The chain combines TRBV5-1 with TRBJ1-2, with 8 positions matching TRBD1. The CDR3 sequence is CASSLVSGGSANYGYTF. The CDR3 DNA follows: TGCGCCAGCAGCTTGGTTTCAGGGGGCTCAGCTAACTATGGCTACACCTTC.